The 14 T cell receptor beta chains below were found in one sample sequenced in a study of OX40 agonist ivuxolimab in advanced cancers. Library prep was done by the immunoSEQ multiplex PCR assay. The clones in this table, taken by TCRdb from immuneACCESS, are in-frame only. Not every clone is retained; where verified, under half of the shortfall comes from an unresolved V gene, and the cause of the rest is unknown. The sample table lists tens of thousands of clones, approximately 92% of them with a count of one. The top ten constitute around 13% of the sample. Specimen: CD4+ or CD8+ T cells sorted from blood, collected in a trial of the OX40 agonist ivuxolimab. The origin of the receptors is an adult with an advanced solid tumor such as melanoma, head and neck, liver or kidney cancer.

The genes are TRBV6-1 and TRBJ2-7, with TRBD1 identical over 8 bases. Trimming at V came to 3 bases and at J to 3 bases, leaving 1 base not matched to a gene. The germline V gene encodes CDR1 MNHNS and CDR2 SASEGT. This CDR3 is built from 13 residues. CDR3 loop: CASSDGQGYEQYF. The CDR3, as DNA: TGTGCCAGCAGTGATGGACAGGGCTACGAGCAGTACTTC.

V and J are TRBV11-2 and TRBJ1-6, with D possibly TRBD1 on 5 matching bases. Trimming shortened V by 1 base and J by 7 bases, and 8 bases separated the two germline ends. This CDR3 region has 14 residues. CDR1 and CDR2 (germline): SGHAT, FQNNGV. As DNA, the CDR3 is TGTGCCAGCAGCTTAGGAGGGGACAATTCACCCCTCCACTTT. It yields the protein CASSLGGDNSPLHF.

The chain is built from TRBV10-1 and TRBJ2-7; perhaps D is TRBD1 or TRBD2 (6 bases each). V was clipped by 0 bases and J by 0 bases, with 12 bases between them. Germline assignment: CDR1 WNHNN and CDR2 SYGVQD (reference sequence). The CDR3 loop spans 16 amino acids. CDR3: CASSESGTGASYEQYF. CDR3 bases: TGCGCCAGCAGTGAGTCTGGGACGGGGGCCTCCTACGAGCAGTACTTC.

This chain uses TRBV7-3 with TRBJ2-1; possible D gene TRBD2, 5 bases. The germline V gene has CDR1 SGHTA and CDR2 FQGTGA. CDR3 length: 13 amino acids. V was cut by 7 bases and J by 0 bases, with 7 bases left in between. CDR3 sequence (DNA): TGTGCCAGCACCGACTACTCCTACAATGAGCAGTTCTTC. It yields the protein CASTDYSYNEQFF.

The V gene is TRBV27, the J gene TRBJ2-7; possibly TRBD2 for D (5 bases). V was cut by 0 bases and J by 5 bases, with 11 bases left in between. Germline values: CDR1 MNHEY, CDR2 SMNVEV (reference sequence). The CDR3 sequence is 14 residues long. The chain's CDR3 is CASSLSWGVNEQYF. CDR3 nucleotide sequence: TGTGCCAGCAGTTTATCGTGGGGAGTGAACGAGCAGTACTTC.

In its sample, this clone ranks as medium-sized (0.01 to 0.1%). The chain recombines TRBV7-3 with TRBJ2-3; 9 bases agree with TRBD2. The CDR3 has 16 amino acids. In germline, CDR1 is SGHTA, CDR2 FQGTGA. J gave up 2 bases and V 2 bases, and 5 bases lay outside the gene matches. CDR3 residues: CASSLLAGGNTDTQYF. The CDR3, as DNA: TGTGCCAGCAGCTTACTTGCGGGGGGGAACACAGATACGCAGTATTTT.

Written as DNA, the CDR3 is TGTGCCAGCAGTAGCACAGGGCCAGATACGCAGTATTTT. This encodes CASSSTGPDTQYF. The chain employs TRBV27 and TRBJ2-3; a weak D match, TRBD1 (6 bases). The CDR3 consists of 13 residues. Germline values: CDR1 MNHEY, CDR2 SMNVEV (reference sequence). V shed 5 bases and J shed 4 bases, with 10 bases lying between them.

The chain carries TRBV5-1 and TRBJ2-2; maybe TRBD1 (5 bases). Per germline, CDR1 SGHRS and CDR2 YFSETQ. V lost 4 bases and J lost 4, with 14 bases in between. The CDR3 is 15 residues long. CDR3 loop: CASSDPLGVTGELFF. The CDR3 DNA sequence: TGCGCCAGCAGCGACCCGTTAGGGGTCACCGGGGAGCTGTTTTTT.

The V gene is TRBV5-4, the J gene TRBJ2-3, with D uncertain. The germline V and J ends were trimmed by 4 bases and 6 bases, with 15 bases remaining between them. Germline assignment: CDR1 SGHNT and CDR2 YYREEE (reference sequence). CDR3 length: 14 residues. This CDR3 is CASSTSPLSDTQYF. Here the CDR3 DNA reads TGTGCCAGCAGCACCTCCCCCCTATCGGATACGCAGTATTTT.

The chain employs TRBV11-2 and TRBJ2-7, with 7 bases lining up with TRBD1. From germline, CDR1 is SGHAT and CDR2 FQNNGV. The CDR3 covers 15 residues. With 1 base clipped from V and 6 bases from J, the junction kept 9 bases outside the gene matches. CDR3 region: CASSLVVRDSREQYF. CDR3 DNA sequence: TGTGCCAGCAGCTTAGTGGTACGGGACAGCCGCGAGCAGTACTTC.

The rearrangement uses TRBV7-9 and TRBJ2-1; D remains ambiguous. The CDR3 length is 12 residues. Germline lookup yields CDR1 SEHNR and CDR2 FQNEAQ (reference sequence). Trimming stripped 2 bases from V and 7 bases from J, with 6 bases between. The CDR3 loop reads CASSLSSNEQFF. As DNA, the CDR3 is TGTGCCAGCAGCTTATCATCGAATGAGCAGTTCTTC.

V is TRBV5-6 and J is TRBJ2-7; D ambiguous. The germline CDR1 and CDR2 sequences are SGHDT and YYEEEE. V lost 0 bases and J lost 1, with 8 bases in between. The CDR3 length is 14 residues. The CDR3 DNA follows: TGTGCCAGCAGCTTGGTGGGCAGTTCCTACGAGCAGTACTTC. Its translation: CASSLVGSSYEQYF. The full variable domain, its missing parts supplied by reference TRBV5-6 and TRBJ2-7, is DAGVTQSPTHLIKTRGQQVTLRCSPKSGHDTVSWYQQALGQGPQFIFQYYEEEERQRGNFPDRFSGHQFPNYSSELNVNALLLGDSALYLCASSLVGSSYEQYFGPGTRLTVT.

CDR3 residues: CASNPLYSNQPQHF. In DNA, the CDR3 is TGTGCCAGCAACCCACTCTATAGCAATCAGCCCCAGCATTTT. V and J are TRBV27 and TRBJ1-5, with D unclear. CDR3 size: 14 residues. V was trimmed by 7 bases and J by 0 bases, leaving 10 bases between them. The V gene's germline CDR1 is MNHEY and CDR2 SMNVEV (reference sequence).

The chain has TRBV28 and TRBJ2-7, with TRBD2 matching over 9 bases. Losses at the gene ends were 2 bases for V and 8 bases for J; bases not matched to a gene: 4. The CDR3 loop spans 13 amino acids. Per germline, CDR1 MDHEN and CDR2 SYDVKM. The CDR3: CASSLLGTSQQYF. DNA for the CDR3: TGTGCCAGCAGTTTACTCGGGACTAGCCAGCAGTACTTC.